The T cell receptor (beta chain) described here comes from a study of technical replicates of blood from several donors. This clone has only one observation. The length of the CDR3 is 12 residues. V was trimmed by 6 bases and J by 5 bases, leaving 10 bases between them. Germline V gene sequence: CDR1 KGHSH, CDR2 LQKENI. The data were produced by immunoSEQ multiplex PCR, yet TCRdb's version contains in-frame clones alone and is incomplete. In the table there are around 70,000 clones, approximately 95% of which are singletons. The chain is built from TRBV18 and TRBJ2-5, with D unclear. Material for sequencing was T cells isolated from PBMCs. This sequence was found in a human donor in good health. The CDR3 reads CASSTVVETQYF. The CDR3 nucleotides are TGTGCCAGCTCCACAGTCGTGGAGACCCAGTACTTC.